These 7 T cell receptor beta chains were sequenced from one sample in a study of T-cell memory formation after mild COVID-19. TCRdb called the 5' RACE reads again in MiXCR, with one record for every CDR3 protein. The sample carries roughly 200,000 distinct CDR3 sequences, about 18% recorded once. Sequences were obtained from PBMCs or a T cell subset sorted from them (not recorded which). The receptors were sampled from an adult woman who had mild COVID-19 (a few samples of this study predate the infection). Cell type and time point are not known.

The genes are TRBV5-6 and TRBJ2-2; 10 bases are a match to TRBD2. Germline V lookup: CDR1 SGHDT, CDR2 YYEEEE. CDR3 length equals 17 residues. The ends lost 1 base at V and 4 bases at J; junction bases unmatched: 7. CDR3 protein: CASSLFPLAGVTGELFF. For the CDR3, the DNA is TGTGCCAGCAGCTTGTTTCCTCTAGCGGGAGTCACCGGGGAGCTGTTTTTT.

Within the sample, this clonotype is medium-sized. Here the CDR3 reads CSVESDTGELFF. CDR3 DNA sequence: TGCAGCGTAGAAAGTGACACCGGGGAGCTGTTTTTT. The chain joins TRBV29-1 to TRBJ2-2; D gene uncertain. From germline, CDR1 is SQVTM and CDR2 ANQGSEA. Trimming stripped 6 bases from V and 3 bases from J, with 8 bases between. This CDR3 has 12 amino acids.

The gene calls are TRBV25-1 and TRBJ2-5; 8 positions match TRBD1. Unmatched junction bases numbered 11, after V lost 6 bases and J lost 2 bases. CDR1 MGHDK and CDR2 SYGVNS come from the germline V gene. CDR3 size: 16 residues. DNA for the CDR3: TGTGCCAGCAGCACCGAACGGACAGGGAATCAAGAGACCCAGTACTTC. Residues: CASSTERTGNQETQYF.

This clonotype was seen a few times. The V call is TRBV7-8, the J call TRBJ1-2; D perhaps matches TRBD1 (6 bases). The CDR3 is 15 residues long. Germline V CDR1 and CDR2: SGHVS, FQNEAQ. Trimming cost V 5 bases and J 8 bases, with 21 bases left between them. The CDR3, as DNA: TGTGCCAGCAGCCTCCGGGACACGCCCCTTCGGGGCTACACCTTC. This encodes CASSLRDTPLRGYTF.

The chain combines TRBV28 with TRBJ1-2; 7 bases match TRBD1. The CDR3 is 19 amino acids. Germline V lookup: CDR1 MDHEN, CDR2 SYDVKM. V was pared by 2 bases and J by 2 bases, with 17 bases of the junction left unmatched. Here the CDR3 DNA reads TGTGCCAGCAGTTTAATTGAGGGGGCGAAGTTGTGGGCCAACTATGGCTACACCTTC. The encoded protein is CASSLIEGAKLWANYGYTF.

This clonotype was recorded at least ten times. The rearrangement links TRBV18 to TRBJ2-7; 8 bases line up with TRBD1. CDR3 length: 14 amino acids. Germline V gene lookup returns CDR1 KGHSH and CDR2 LQKENI. The CDR3 DNA reads TGTGCTAGCAGCCCAGGGACAGGAAACTACGAGCAGTACTTC. This translates into CASSPGTGNYEQYF.

The chain links TRBV7-2 to TRBJ2-3; 11 bases are a match to TRBD2. With V trimmed by 4 bases and J by 4 bases, 7 bases remained unmatched. The CDR3 sequence is 16 residues long. From germline, CDR1 is SGHTA and CDR2 FQGNSA. The CDR3 is CASSSVAGGPPDTQYF. The CDR3 DNA is TGTGCCAGCAGCTCCGTAGCGGGAGGGCCCCCAGATACGCAGTATTTT.